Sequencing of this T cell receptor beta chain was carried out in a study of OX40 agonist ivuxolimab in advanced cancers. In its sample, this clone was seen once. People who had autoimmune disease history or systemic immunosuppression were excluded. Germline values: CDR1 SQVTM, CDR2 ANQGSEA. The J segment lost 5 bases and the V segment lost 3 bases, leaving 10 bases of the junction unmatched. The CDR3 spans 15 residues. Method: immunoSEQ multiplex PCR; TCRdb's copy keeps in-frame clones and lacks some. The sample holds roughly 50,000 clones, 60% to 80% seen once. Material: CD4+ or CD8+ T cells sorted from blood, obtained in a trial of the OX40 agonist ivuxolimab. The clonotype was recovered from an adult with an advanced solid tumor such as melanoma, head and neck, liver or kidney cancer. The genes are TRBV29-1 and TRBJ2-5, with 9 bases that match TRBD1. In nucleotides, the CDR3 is TGCAGCGTTGACTCGGACAGGGGTTTGCGGGAGACCCAGTACTTC. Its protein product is CSVDSDRGLRETQYF.